The 25 T cell receptor beta chains presented below share a single source sample, sequenced in a study of T cell repertoires in cytomegalovirus infection. TCRdb analysed the reads with MiXCR anew, one entry per CDR3 protein. Of about 830,000 distinct CDR3 sequences in the sample, 30% to 35% were seen once. These TCRs are of unknown antigen specificity. Here the sequenced sample was cultured CD8+ T cells from PBMCs, taken from culture after CMV antigen stimulation. The receptor source for this set is a human donor in good health (CMV status not recorded). Some clones in this sample may be carry-over from other donors' samples.

This clonotype was detected many times. The genes are TRBV7-6 and TRBJ2-3; 15 nucleotides match TRBD2. In germline, CDR1 is SGHVS, CDR2 FNYEAQ. This CDR3 is built from 16 residues. J lost 4 bases, V lost 3 bases, and 2 bases had no gene match. The CDR3 DNA reads TGTGCCAGCAGCTTGTGGACTAGCGGGGGGGCAGATACGCAGTATTTT. This codes for CASSLWTSGGADTQYF.

This clonotype showed up just a few times. In DNA, the CDR3 is TGTGCCAGCCTTCCGGGCGGGGGGGGCACTGAAGCTTTCTTT. This translates into CASLPGGGGTEAFF. The chain links TRBV7-6 to TRBJ1-1; tentatively, D is TRBD1 (5 bases). Trimming stripped 8 bases from V and 4 bases from J, with 17 bases between. The CDR3 has 14 residues. Looked up from germline, CDR1 is SGHVS and CDR2 is FNYEAQ.

This sequence joins TRBV12-3 or TRBV12-4 and TRBJ1-6; no reliable D call. Trimming stripped 6 bases from V and 10 bases from J, with 10 bases between. The CDR3 is 12 residues long. The CDR3 sequence is CASSEIDSPLHF. The CDR3 nucleotides are TGTGCCAGCAGCGAAATCGACTCACCCCTCCACTTT.

The V call is TRBV6-5, the J call TRBJ2-5, with no clear D. The CDR3 consists of 13 residues. Trimming removed 2 bases from V and 4 bases from J, with 8 bases in between. Germline CDR1 is MNHEY and CDR2 is SVGAGI. In nucleotides, the CDR3 is TGTGCCAGCAGTTACGGGATGGTAGAGACCCAGTACTTC. As protein: CASSYGMVETQYF.

The rearrangement links TRBV5-3 to TRBJ1-1; 7 bases agree with TRBD1. TRBV5-3 is recorded as an ORF, its role being uncertain. Trimming took 8 bases from V and 5 from J; bases not matched to a gene: 18. The CDR3 spans 16 residues. The CDR3: CASSTDLTGDRTEAFF. The DNA for the CDR3 is TGTGCCAGCTCTACAGATTTAACAGGGGATAGGACTGAAGCTTTCTTT.

This clonotype occurred many times. V gene TRBV7-8 combines with J gene TRBJ2-1; 14 nucleotides align to TRBD2. The CDR3 extends over 16 amino acids. V shed 5 bases and J 4 bases; nucleotides not matched to a gene: 4. CDR1 and CDR2 (germline): SGHVS, FQNEAQ. CDR3: CASSPGLAGDYNEQFF. The CDR3 DNA is TGTGCCAGCAGCCCGGGACTAGCGGGGGATTACAATGAGCAGTTCTTC.

The chain joins TRBV5-4 to TRBJ2-1, with TRBD2 as a possible D gene (5 bases). The length of the CDR3 is 14 residues. Trimming shortened V by 0 bases and J by 8 bases, and 12 bases separated the two germline ends. Germline CDR1 is SGHNT and CDR2 is YYREEE (reference sequence). The CDR3 here is CASSLGGLVDEQFF. CDR3 DNA sequence: TGTGCCAGCAGCTTGGGAGGGCTGGTCGATGAGCAGTTCTTC. The variable domain in full, completed from reference TRBV5-4 and TRBJ2-1, reads ETGVTQSPTHLIKTRGQQVTLRCSSQSGHNTVSWYQQALGQGPQFIFQYYREEENGRGNFPPRFSGLQFPNYSSELNVNALELDDSALYLCASSLGGLVDEQFFGPGTRLTVL.

The chain combines TRBV5-6 with TRBJ2-1, with D possibly matching TRBD1 (5 bases). The CDR3 is 13 residues long. V lost 1 base to trimming and J lost 6 bases, with 8 bases between them. Germline V gives CDR1 SGHDT, CDR2 YYEEEE. The CDR3 DNA reads as TGTGCCAGCAGCTTGAGCAGGGTCAATGAGCAGTTCTTC. It codes for CASSLSRVNEQFF.

This clonotype was observed a few times. An end of the junction differs from the germline gene, which may be a read error. The chain joins TRBV10-2 to TRBJ1-6; tentative D call: TRBD1 (5 bases). Germline CDR1 and CDR2: WSHSY and SAAADI. This CDR3 is built from 11 residues. The CDR3 bases are TGCGCCAGTAGTGCAGGGTTGGCCGTCCACTTT. It yields the protein CASSAGLAVHF.

A single count supports this clonotype. This sequence may be a read error, since a much larger clone differs from it by one base. This chain connects TRBV12-3 or TRBV12-4 to TRBJ2-1, with D possibly being TRBD1 or TRBD2 (5 bases each). The CDR3 contains 16 residues. CDR3: CANSSPGPRSYNEQFF. CDR3 in DNA: TGTGCCAACAGTTCTCCGGGACCTCGCTCCTACAATGAGCAGTTCTTC.

As regards this clonotype: A junction boundary mismatches the germline segment, possibly from a read error. The CDR3 DNA reads as TGTGCTAGCAGCTTAGACCAGGGGACCTACAATGAGCAGTTCTTC. Its protein is CASSLDQGTYNEQFF. The V gene is TRBV7-6, the J gene TRBJ2-1, with D tentatively TRBD1 (6 bases). The CDR3 extends over 15 amino acids. Germline-derived CDR1 and CDR2 are SGHVS and FNYEAQ.

The J gene is TRBJ2-1, the V gene TRBV9, with 8 bases lining up with TRBD2. The germline gives CDR1 SGDLS, CDR2 YYNGEE. Trimming at V came to 0 bases and at J to 11 bases, leaving 13 bases not matched to a gene. The CDR3 is 16 residues long. The CDR3: CASSVEPAGVTMKQFF. Written as DNA, the CDR3 is TGTGCCAGCAGCGTAGAGCCAGCGGGGGTTACAATGAAGCAGTTCTTC.

The V and J genes are TRBV5-6 and TRBJ2-1, with D unclear. From germline, CDR1 is SGHDT and CDR2 YYEEEE. V was clipped by 0 bases and J by 5 bases, with 12 bases between them. There are 15 residues in the CDR3. The CDR3 spells CASSLGRPWNNEQFF. As DNA, the CDR3 is TGTGCCAGCAGCTTGGGCAGGCCCTGGAACAATGAGCAGTTCTTC.

This rearrangement joins TRBV4-1 to TRBJ2-3, with D unclear. V was cut by 1 base and J by 4 bases, with 9 bases left in between. CDR3 length: 14 amino acids. From germline, CDR1 is MGHRA and CDR2 YSYEKL. The CDR3 region has the DNA TGCGCCAGCAGCCAAGTTTCGACCCCAGATACGCAGTATTTT. Amino acid sequence: CASSQVSTPDTQYF.

This clonotype was detected many times. The rearrangement links TRBV6-1 to TRBJ1-1; D gene unclear. This CDR3 has 15 amino acids. Germline CDR1 reads MNHNS; CDR2 reads SASEGT. V gave up 1 base and J gave up 7 bases, with 16 bases separating them. DNA of the CDR3: TGTGCCAGCAGTGAAGGTAACAGCTACTTGTTTGAAGCTTTCTTT. This codes for CASSEGNSYLFEAFF.

This clonotype occurred many times. The chain employs TRBV7-8 and TRBJ1-2; D call uncertain. Trimming cost V 5 bases and J 3 bases, with 22 bases left between them. The V gene's germline CDR1 is SGHVS and CDR2 FQNEAQ. The CDR3 loop spans 17 amino acids. As DNA, the CDR3 is TGTGCCAGCAGCCCAACGCAGTACCCCAACCTCTACTATGGCTACACCTTC. Its translation: CASSPTQYPNLYYGYTF.

This sequence joins TRBV5-1 and TRBJ1-1; unclear D gene. This CDR3 spans 14 amino acids. Per the germline V gene, CDR1 is SGHRS and CDR2 is YFSETQ. The V end lost 6 bases, the J end lost 1 base, and 13 bases lay between the germline ends. CDR3 sequence (DNA): TGCGCCAGCATTAGAGGGCCGCAGAACACTGAAGCTTTCTTT. Amino acids: CASIRGPQNTEAFF. Complete variable domain (other parts from reference TRBV5-1 and TRBJ1-1): KAGVTQTPRYLIKTRGQQVTLSCSPISGHRSVSWYQQTPGQGLQFLFEYFSETQRNKGNFPGRFSGRQFSNSRSEMNVSTLELGDSALYLCASIRGPQNTEAFFGQGTRLTVV.

The V gene is TRBV19, the J gene TRBJ1-1; 7 positions match TRBD1. Losses at the gene ends were 5 bases for V and 1 base for J; bases not matched to a gene: 7. Germline V gives CDR1 LNHDA, CDR2 SQIVND (reference sequence). CDR3 length: 15 amino acids. In nucleotides, the CDR3 is TGTGCCAGTAGTCTCCGAAAGGGGGCGAACACTGAAGCTTTCTTT. Protein product: CASSLRKGANTEAFF.

V and J are TRBV7-6 and TRBJ2-2, with 7 bases aligning to TRBD1. The CDR3 runs to 16 residues. CDR1 and CDR2 (germline): SGHVS, FNYEAQ. The V and J ends lost 5 bases and 6 bases, in that order; junction bases with no gene match: 12. The CDR3 loop reads CASSPGISRGPGELFF. CDR3 in DNA: TGTGCCAGCAGCCCGGGGATCTCAAGGGGGCCCGGGGAGCTGTTTTTT.

This clonotype was detected many times. This sequence joins TRBV9 and TRBJ2-3, with no clear D. The V end was cut by 3 bases, the J end by 5 bases, with 1 base between. The CDR3 covers 10 residues. CDR1 and CDR2 (germline): SGDLS, YYNGEE. CDR3 bases: TGTGCCAGCAGCGGAGATACGCAGTATTTT. Translating gives CASSGDTQYF.

The chain recombines TRBV28 with TRBJ2-3, with a tentative D call TRBD1 (5 bases). Deletions cut 5 bases from V and 2 bases from J, with 11 bases between. In germline, CDR1 is MDHEN, CDR2 SYDVKM. The CDR3 runs 14 residues. The CDR3 DNA is TGTGCCAGCAGTCGGACACTGACCACAGATACGCAGTATTTT. Translated, it gives CASSRTLTTDTQYF.

The V call is TRBV6-2 or TRBV6-3, the J call TRBJ2-2, with D perhaps matching TRBD2 (6 bases). Trimming pared 6 bases from V and 5 bases from J, leaving 13 bases between. Germline V gives CDR1 MNHEY, CDR2 SVGEGT. The CDR3 consists of 14 residues. CDR3 nucleotides: TGTGCCAGCAGCACCGGGACTCGGACCGGGGAGCTGTTTTTT. It encodes CASSTGTRTGELFF.

This clonotype was counted a few times. This chain links TRBV9 with TRBJ1-1, with TRBD1 matching over 9 bases. The junction had 4 bases not matched to a gene; V was cut back by 3 bases and J by 1 base. Germline assignment: CDR1 SGDLS and CDR2 YYNGEE. This CDR3 is 15 amino acids long. CDR3 loop: CASSDGTGTNTEAFF. In DNA form, the CDR3 reads TGTGCCAGCAGCGACGGGACAGGGACGAACACTGAAGCTTTCTTT.

The V and J genes are TRBV6-1 and TRBJ1-1; D is unclear. The germline gives CDR1 MNHNS, CDR2 SASEGT. Trimming pared 0 bases from V and 5 bases from J, leaving 13 bases between. The CDR3 spans 15 residues. CDR3 sequence (DNA): TGTGCCAGCAGTGAAGCCGGGAGACTGGGTACTGAAGCTTTCTTT. Its translation: CASSEAGRLGTEAFF.

This clonotype occurred many times. The chain links TRBV7-2 to TRBJ2-3, with TRBD2 matching 7 bases. J was trimmed by 4 bases and V by 4 bases; bases with no gene match: 5. This CDR3 contains 14 residues. Germline CDR1 SGHTA, CDR2 FQGNSA. The CDR3 protein is CASSWGEGPDTQYF. CDR3 nucleotides: TGTGCCAGCAGCTGGGGGGAGGGCCCAGATACGCAGTATTTT.